Presented here are 8 T cell receptor beta chains from one specimen sequenced in a study of T cell responses to AZD1222 COVID-19 vaccine. Clones were read by immunoSEQ multiplex PCR, and TCRdb kept only the in-frame ones, dropping some. The sample shows 110,000 or so clones, roughly nine tenths of them seen only once. The sequences come from peripheral blood, collected 28 days after the second AZD1222 dose. The source is an adult who received the AZD1222 COVID-19 vaccine.

The gene calls are TRBV6-5 and TRBJ1-5; TRBD1 might be the D (5 bases). V lost 6 bases and J 0 bases, leaving 12 bases between the germline ends. The CDR3 is 15 residues long. Germline loops: CDR1 MNHEY, CDR2 SVGAGI. The CDR3: CASRRTGLSNQPQHF. The CDR3, as DNA: TGTGCCAGCAGAAGAACAGGACTTAGCAATCAGCCCCAGCATTTT.

V and J are TRBV28 and TRBJ1-5, with D perhaps TRBD1 (5 bases). Germline V gives CDR1 MDHEN, CDR2 SYDVKM. V lost 5 bases, J lost 9 bases, and 14 bases lay in between. The CDR3 runs to 13 residues. This CDR3 reads CASSEGGQGPQHF. DNA for the CDR3: TGTGCCAGCAGTGAGGGAGGTCAGGGGCCCCAGCATTTT. The full variable domain, completed using reference TRBV28 and TRBJ1-5, is DVKVTQSSRYLVKRTGEKVFLECVQDMDHENMFWYRQDPGLGLRLIYFSYDVKMKEKGDIPEGYSVSREKKERFSLILESASTNQTSMYLCASSEGGQGPQHFGDGTRLSIL.

The V gene is TRBV4-2, the J gene TRBJ2-5; no firm D call. Germline CDR1 and CDR2: LGHNA and YNFKEQ. With 1 base removed from V and 3 bases from J, the gap between germline ends came to 6 bases. CDR3 length: 13 residues. The CDR3 DNA follows: TGTGCCAGCAGCCAAGTACCGAAAGAGACCCAGTACTTC. Translation gives CASSQVPKETQYF.

The rearrangement joins TRBV28 to TRBJ1-1, with a possible D match to TRBD1 (6 bases). Per germline, CDR1 MDHEN and CDR2 SYDVKM. V lost 2 bases and J lost 1, with 8 bases in between. The CDR3 has 14 amino acids. CDR3 sequence: CASSLGGGNTEAFF. CDR3 coding DNA: TGTGCCAGCAGTTTAGGAGGGGGGAACACTGAAGCTTTCTTT.

The chain employs TRBV21-1 and TRBJ2-1; the table assigns TRBD2, which was not confirmed against the DNA. TRBV21-1 is given as a pseudogene. The CDR3 runs to 19 residues. The CDR3, as DNA: TGTGCCAGCAAGGCAGGTAACAAAGTAGGGACTAGCGAGGGCGATGAGCAGTTCTTC. It codes for CASKAGNKVGTSEGDEQFF.

This clone appeared a single time. J is TRBJ1-5 and V is TRBV5-1; D uncertain. Trimming cost V 3 bases and J 6 bases, with 16 bases left between them. Germline assignment: CDR1 SGHRS and CDR2 YFSETQ. The length of the CDR3 is 15 residues. DNA of the CDR3: TGCGCCAGCAGCTGGGAGGGTTTATCTGGTCAGCCCCAGCATTTT. Translated, it gives CASSWEGLSGQPQHF.

This clone appeared once. This chain uses TRBV9 with TRBJ2-1, with D possibly being TRBD2 (5 bases). V lost 4 bases, J lost 6 bases, and 8 bases lay in between. This CDR3 has 12 residues. CDR1 is SGDLS and CDR2 is YYNGEE in the germline V gene. The CDR3 spells CASSSSPNEQFF. The CDR3 coding sequence is TGTGCCAGCAGCTCTAGCCCCAATGAGCAGTTCTTC.

The chain has TRBV19 and TRBJ2-7; D is unclear. This CDR3 region has 12 residues. V shed 5 bases and J shed 1 base, with 6 bases lying between them. Germline CDR1 LNHDA, CDR2 SQIVND (reference sequence). The CDR3 reads CASSPSSYEQYF. The CDR3 DNA sequence: TGTGCCAGTAGTCCTTCGTCCTACGAGCAGTACTTC.